The next 31 T cell receptor beta chains were all read from a single sample in a study of Ad26.COV2.S vaccination and SARS-CoV-2 variants. Treatment in this sample: around 19 received Ad26.COV2.S at low or high dose, single or two shots; five or six received placebo; per-sample allocation not given. Material that was analyzed had been drawn on day 63 after the first vaccine or placebo injection. This table comes from immunoSEQ multiplex PCR, and its TCRdb copy is limited to in-frame clones, with some not included. The sample has 350,000 to 450,000 clones; more than 75% are singletons. The sample here was peripheral blood, taken in a trial of Ad26.COV2.S vaccine versus placebo. The receptor set was obtained from a person between 18 and 65 years old who received the Ad26.COV2.S COVID-19 vaccine or a placebo.

This rearrangement joins TRBV7-8 to TRBJ1-5; D gene unclear. Germline V gene lookup returns CDR1 SGHVS and CDR2 FQNEAQ. The CDR3 is 13 amino acids. V lost 5 bases, J lost 0 bases, and 5 bases lay in between. The CDR3 coding sequence is TGTGCCAGCAGCCGTTATAGCAATCAGCCCCAGCATTTT. Protein: CASSRYSNQPQHF.

This clone was seen a single time. The chain has TRBV7-2 and TRBJ1-1; D gene uncertain. The CDR3 loop spans 14 amino acids. Trimming took off 2 bases at V and 1 base at J, with 8 bases between the two ends. Germline loops: CDR1 SGHTA, CDR2 FQGNSA. The CDR3 region is CASSLFMTNTEAFF. The DNA for the CDR3 is TGTGCCAGCAGCTTATTTATGACGAACACTGAAGCTTTCTTT.

The chain links TRBV18 to TRBJ1-4; TRBD1 aligns across 8 bases. This CDR3 region has 20 residues. Germline-derived CDR1 and CDR2 are KGHSH and LQKENI. The V and J ends lost 3 bases and 3 bases, in that order; junction bases with no gene match: 18. CDR3 nucleotides: TGTGCCAGCTCACCGCTTAATATCCGATTGGACAGGGATCCTAATGAAAAACTGTTTTTT. Translation: CASSPLNIRLDRDPNEKLFF.

The rearrangement links TRBV7-9 to TRBJ1-1, with 8 bases aligning to TRBD1. The ends lost 3 bases at V and 5 bases at J; junction bases unmatched: 14. Germline V lookup: CDR1 SEHNR, CDR2 FQNEAQ (reference sequence). The CDR3 totals 17 residues. CDR3 DNA sequence: TGTGCCAGCAGCTTTACCGCGAGTGGACAGGGTGGGACTGAAGCTTTCTTT. Its translation: CASSFTASGQGGTEAFF.

The chain links TRBV7-3 to TRBJ2-3, with D unclear. With 1 base removed from V and 0 bases from J, the gap between germline ends came to 11 bases. CDR3 length: 16 residues. The germline CDR1 and CDR2 sequences are SGHTA and FQGTGA. In DNA form, the CDR3 reads TGTGCCAGCAGCTTAATCCCACACTCTAGCACAGATACGCAGTATTTT. This gives the protein CASSLIPHSSTDTQYF.

Only one count was recorded for this clone. The chain carries TRBV19 and TRBJ2-5; a possible D gene is TRBD1 (6 bases). V lost 5 bases to trimming and J lost 5 bases, with 15 bases between them. Germline CDR1 reads LNHDA; CDR2 reads SQIVND (reference sequence). The CDR3 has 14 amino acids. CDR3 nucleotide sequence: TGTGCCAGTAGTCCTGATGGGGGCGGGGAGACCCAGTACTTC. Protein sequence: CASSPDGGGETQYF.

The rearrangement links TRBV11-2 to TRBJ2-1; TRBD2 matches at 7 bases. Trimming took 0 bases from V and 4 from J; bases not matched to a gene: 9. Germline V gene lookup returns CDR1 SGHAT and CDR2 FQNNGV. The CDR3 totals 17 residues. The CDR3 DNA reads TGTGCCAGCAGCTTAGATCCCTTGGGGGGACTATACAATGAGCAGTTCTTC. Translating gives CASSLDPLGGLYNEQFF.

This chain links TRBV27 with TRBJ2-6, with a tentative D call TRBD2 (6 bases). The CDR3 consists of 14 residues. The V end lost 8 bases, the J end lost 0 bases, and 8 bases lay between the germline ends. Germline V lookup: CDR1 MNHEY, CDR2 SMNVEV (reference sequence). The chain's CDR3 is CASRGISGANVLTF. The CDR3 nucleotides read TGTGCCAGCCGGGGGATCTCTGGGGCCAACGTCCTGACTTTC.

V gene TRBV9 combines with J gene TRBJ2-3, with 9 bases that match TRBD1. This CDR3 spans 16 amino acids. Germline CDR1 is SGDLS and CDR2 is YYNGEE. The junction had 11 bases not matched to a gene; V was cut back by 2 bases and J by 7 bases. CDR3 nucleotide sequence: TGTGCCAGCAGCGTCGAGGCCGGGGACAGGGAAAATACGCAGTATTTT. Protein product: CASSVEAGDRENTQYF.

V and J are TRBV4-1 and TRBJ1-2; TRBD1 matches 12 bases. Looked up from germline, CDR1 is MGHRA and CDR2 is YSYEKL. The length of the CDR3 is 17 residues. Trimming cost V 3 bases and J 3 bases; bases outside gene matches: 8. The CDR3 loop reads CASSQSPGQGADYGYTF. The CDR3 coding sequence is TGCGCCAGCAGCCAGTCTCCGGGACAGGGGGCGGACTATGGCTACACCTTC.

J is TRBJ2-3 and V is TRBV6-2 or TRBV6-3; 10 bases line up with TRBD1. The length of the CDR3 is 14 residues. Per the germline V gene, CDR1 is MNHEY and CDR2 is SVGEGT. Unmatched junction bases numbered 5, after V lost 5 bases and J lost 6 bases. The CDR3 spells CASSRTGGLDTQYF. CDR3 DNA: TGTGCCAGCAGTAGGACAGGGGGTTTGGATACGCAGTATTTT.

Concerning this clone: This same CDR3 is encoded by further DNA sequences in the sample. V and J are TRBV4-3 and TRBJ1-1; the D is unclear. The germline V gene has CDR1 LGHNA and CDR2 YSLEER. This CDR3 is built from 13 residues. V lost 1 base and J lost 2, with 5 bases in between. The CDR3 sequence: CASSQASNTEAFF. CDR3 nucleotides: TGCGCCAGCAGCCAAGCCAGTAACACTGAAGCTTTCTTT.

The chain couples TRBV4-2 to TRBJ1-2; TRBD1 is a possible D gene (6 bases). Germline values: CDR1 LGHNA, CDR2 YNFKEQ. The CDR3 spans 15 residues. The ends were cut back, 0 bases at V and 0 bases at J, with 8 bases in the middle. CDR3 sequence reads: CASSQDQGPNYGYTF. CDR3 in DNA: TGTGCCAGCAGCCAAGATCAGGGGCCTAACTATGGCTACACCTTC.

This rearrangement joins TRBV4-2 to TRBJ1-5, with D unresolved. V was shortened by 2 bases and J by 0 bases, with 8 bases between the two germline ends. The V gene's germline CDR1 is LGHNA and CDR2 YNFKEQ. CDR3 size: 15 residues. CDR3 region: CASSQRHYSNQPQHF. CDR3 nucleotide sequence: TGTGCCAGCAGCCAAAGACACTATAGCAATCAGCCCCAGCATTTT.

The V call is TRBV10-3, the J call TRBJ1-2, with a possible D match to TRBD1 (5 bases). CDR3 length: 21 residues. V was trimmed by 0 bases and J by 4 bases, leaving 30 bases between them. Germline V gene sequence: CDR1 ENHRY, CDR2 SYGVKD. The CDR3 loop is CAISESDLLKRGLVAFYGYTF. The CDR3 DNA is TGTGCCATCAGTGAGTCGGACCTTTTGAAGCGGGGCCTAGTGGCCTTCTATGGCTACACCTTC.

The rearrangement joins TRBV4-3 to TRBJ2-3; D remains ambiguous. Germline-derived CDR1 and CDR2 are LGHNA and YSLEER. V lost 0 bases and J lost 5, with 12 bases in between. The CDR3 sequence is 15 residues long. The CDR3, as DNA: TGCGCCAGCAGCCAAGAAGCCGGTTTAGTAGATACGCAGTATTTT. Its translation is CASSQEAGLVDTQYF.

The chain has TRBV4-1 and TRBJ1-2; the D gene is possibly TRBD1 (5 bases). The germline V gene has CDR1 MGHRA and CDR2 YSYEKL. CDR3 length: 15 residues. V was shortened by 0 bases and J by 0 bases, with 8 bases between the two germline ends. The CDR3 loop reads CASSQERGPNYGYTF. The CDR3 nucleotides are TGCGCCAGCAGCCAAGAAAGGGGACCTAACTATGGCTACACCTTC.

The chain carries TRBV5-1 and TRBJ1-4; the D is unclear. The V gene's germline CDR1 is SGHRS and CDR2 YFSETQ. The CDR3 is 12 residues long. Trimming left V 0 bases short and J 7 bases short, with 4 bases between. This chain's CDR3 is CASSLGGEKLFF. CDR3 nucleotide sequence: TGCGCCAGCAGCTTGGGGGGTGAAAAACTGTTTTTT. The full variable domain, completed using reference TRBV5-1 and TRBJ1-4, is KAGVTQTPRYLIKTRGQQVTLSCSPISGHRSVSWYQQTPGQGLQFLFEYFSETQRNKGNFPGRFSGRQFSNSRSEMNVSTLELGDSALYLCASSLGGEKLFFGSGTQLSVL.

This clone was counted a few times. J is TRBJ1-6 and V is TRBV5-4; D may be TRBD1 (6 bases). Germline-derived CDR1 and CDR2 are SGHNT and YYREEE (reference sequence). With 4 bases removed from V and 4 bases from J, the gap between germline ends came to 15 bases. The CDR3 has 16 residues. The DNA for the CDR3 is TGTGCCAGCAGCAGGATTGCAGGGGCATATAATTCACCCCTCCACTTT. It yields the protein CASSRIAGAYNSPLHF.

This clone has a single count. The chain uses TRBV25-1 and TRBJ2-5; D is possibly TRBD1 (5 bases). Per germline, CDR1 MGHDK and CDR2 SYGVNS. The CDR3 extends over 16 amino acids. V was trimmed by 1 base and J by 3 bases, leaving 15 bases between them. CDR3 in amino acids: CASSESRAGWEETQYF. CDR3 nucleotides: TGTGCCAGCAGTGAATCTAGGGCAGGGTGGGAAGAGACCCAGTACTTC.

This sequence joins TRBV7-2 and TRBJ2-3, with D uncertain. The CDR3 runs 14 residues. Germline V CDR1 and CDR2: SGHTA, FQGNSA. Trimming shortened V by 2 bases and J by 2 bases, and 8 bases separated the two germline ends. CDR3 protein: CASSLNPPTDTQYF. The CDR3 bases are TGTGCCAGCAGCTTAAACCCCCCCACAGATACGCAGTATTTT. The full variable domain, its missing parts supplied by reference TRBV7-2 and TRBJ2-3, is GAGVSQSPSNKVTEKGKDVELRCDPISGHTALYWYRQSLGQGLEFLIYFQGNSAPDKSGLPSDRFSAERTGGSVSTLTIQRTQQEDSAVYLCASSLNPPTDTQYFGPGTRLTVL.

The chain joins TRBV9 to TRBJ2-1; D unclear. V lost 4 bases to trimming and J lost 8 bases, with 19 bases between them. CDR3 length: 15 amino acids. From germline, CDR1 is SGDLS and CDR2 YYNGEE. CDR3 residues: CASSPMPGRSDEQFF. The CDR3 DNA reads as TGTGCCAGCAGCCCTATGCCTGGGCGCTCCGATGAGCAGTTCTTC.

In its sample, this clone was seen many times. This CDR3 is also generated by other DNA sequences in the sample. The chain uses TRBV19 and TRBJ1-2; 10 positions match TRBD1. V trimming: 5 bases; J trimming: 5 bases; junction bases outside the gene matches: 5. Looked up from germline, CDR1 is LNHDA and CDR2 is SQIVND (reference sequence). The CDR3 totals 14 residues. CDR3 sequence: CASSDRGQGYGYTF. The CDR3 coding sequence is TGTGCCAGTAGTGACAGGGGGCAAGGATATGGCTACACCTTC.

This chain links TRBV6-5 with TRBJ1-1; a weak D match, TRBD1 (5 bases). Germline-derived CDR1 and CDR2 are MNHEY and SVGAGI. The CDR3 is 11 amino acids. With 6 bases removed from V and 11 bases from J, the gap between germline ends came to 13 bases. The CDR3 DNA sequence: TGTGCCAGCAGCCAGGGTCCGGAGGCTTTCTTT. Residues: CASSQGPEAFF.

The V gene is TRBV12-5, the J gene TRBJ2-2; 7 nucleotides match TRBD1. The junction had 11 bases not matched to a gene; V was cut back by 4 bases and J by 3 bases. The CDR3 is 17 residues long. Germline V lookup: CDR1 LGHNT, CDR2 FRNRAP. CDR3 sequence (DNA): TGTGCTAGTGGTTCCCTCGGAAGGGGGCTGGACACCGGGGAGCTGTTTTTT. It yields the protein CASGSLGRGLDTGELFF. Combining the CDR3 with reference TRBV12-5 and TRBJ2-2 gives the whole variable domain DARVTQTPRHKVTEMGQEVTMRCQPILGHNTVFWYRQTMMQGLELLAYFRNRAPLDDSGMPKDRFSAEMPDATLATLKIQPSEPRDSAVYFCASGSLGRGLDTGELFFGEGSRLTVL.

The genes are TRBV5-1 and TRBJ1-2, with D unresolved. Germline V gives CDR1 SGHRS, CDR2 YFSETQ. Trimming cost V 6 bases and J 1 base, with 13 bases left between them. The CDR3 consists of 14 residues. The CDR3 reads CASTLGTINYGYTF. DNA of the CDR3: TGCGCCAGCACCCTGGGAACGATTAACTATGGCTACACCTTC.

The chain links TRBV7-3 to TRBJ2-7; D is unclear. V gave up 5 bases and J gave up 2 bases, with 13 bases separating them. The CDR3 consists of 14 residues. Germline CDR1 is SGHTA and CDR2 is FQGTGA. Here the CDR3 reads CASSPGPRTYEQYF. The DNA of the CDR3 is TGTGCCAGCAGCCCGGGCCCTAGAACCTACGAGCAGTACTTC.

This clone was detected only a few times. The chain has TRBV5-6 and TRBJ2-7; tentatively, D is TRBD1 (5 bases). This CDR3 comprises 14 residues. Germline-derived CDR1 and CDR2 are SGHDT and YYEEEE. V was trimmed by 0 bases and J by 1 base, leaving 8 bases between them. Written as DNA, the CDR3 is TGTGCCAGCAGCTTGGCAGGGATTTCCTACGAGCAGTACTTC. Protein sequence: CASSLAGISYEQYF.

V and J are TRBV7-9 and TRBJ2-7, with 7 bases fitting TRBD2. CDR3 length equals 13 residues. Germline V gene sequence: CDR1 SEHNR, CDR2 FQNEAQ (reference sequence). V gave up 0 bases and J gave up 6 bases; unmatched junction bases: 2. The CDR3 loop is CASSLARGSEQYF. CDR3 nucleotide sequence: TGTGCCAGCAGCTTAGCGCGGGGGAGCGAGCAGTACTTC.

The chain combines TRBV27 with TRBJ1-1; TRBD1 matches at 8 bases. V dropped 6 bases and J dropped 1; count of bases not matched to a gene: 7. CDR1 and CDR2 (germline): MNHEY, SMNVEV (reference sequence). The CDR3 sequence is 15 residues long. CDR3 DNA sequence: TGTGCCAGCAGGACGACAGGGGCAACGAACACTGAAGCTTTCTTT. It translates to CASRTTGATNTEAFF.

The rearrangement links TRBV9 to TRBJ1-6; no firm D call. Germline V lookup: CDR1 SGDLS, CDR2 YYNGEE. The V end was cut by 0 bases, the J end by 4 bases, with 5 bases between. The length of the CDR3 is 14 residues. The CDR3 is CASSVERYNSPLHF. In nucleotides, the CDR3 is TGTGCCAGCAGCGTAGAGCGGTATAATTCACCCCTCCACTTT.